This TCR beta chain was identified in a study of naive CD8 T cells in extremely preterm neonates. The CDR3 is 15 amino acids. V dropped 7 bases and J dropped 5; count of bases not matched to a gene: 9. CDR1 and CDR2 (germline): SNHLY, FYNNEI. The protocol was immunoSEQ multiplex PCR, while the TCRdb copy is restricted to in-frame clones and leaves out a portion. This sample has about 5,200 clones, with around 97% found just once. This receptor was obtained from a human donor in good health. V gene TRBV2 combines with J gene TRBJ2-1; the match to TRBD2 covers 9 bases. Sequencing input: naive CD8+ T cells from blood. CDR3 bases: TGTGCCAGCAACCGGGGAGCGGGGGGCCACAATGAGCAGTTCTTC. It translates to CASNRGAGGHNEQFF.